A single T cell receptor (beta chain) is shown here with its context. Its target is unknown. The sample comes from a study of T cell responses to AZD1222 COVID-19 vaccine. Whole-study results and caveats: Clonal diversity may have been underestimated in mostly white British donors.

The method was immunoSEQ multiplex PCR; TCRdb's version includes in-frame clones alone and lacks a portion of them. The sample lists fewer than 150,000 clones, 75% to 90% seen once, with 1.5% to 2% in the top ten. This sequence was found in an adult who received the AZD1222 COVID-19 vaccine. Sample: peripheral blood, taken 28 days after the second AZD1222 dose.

Written as DNA, the CDR3 is TGTGCCAGCAGCTTGTACTGGACAGGGCGCCTCGGAACGGGGCCCCAGCATTTT. Translation gives CASSLYWTGRLGTGPQHF. The genes are TRBV5-6 and TRBJ1-5, with TRBD1 matching over 8 bases. This CDR3 is 18 amino acids long. The germline V gene encodes CDR1 SGHDT and CDR2 YYEEEE. Losses at the gene ends were 1 base for V and 9 bases for J; bases not matched to a gene: 18.